This entry features one TCR beta chain sequence. Its antigen is not known. The CDR3 loop spans 15 amino acids. Germline lookup yields CDR1 GTSNPN and CDR2 SVGIG (reference sequence). V was pared by 6 bases and J by 0 bases, with 12 bases between. This entry belongs to a study of cytomegalovirus exposure and HLA in healthy donors. The study ran its PCR with 60 Vbeta and 13 Jbeta primers. The method was immunoSEQ multiplex PCR; TCRdb's version includes in-frame clones alone and lacks a portion of them. The table lists some 150,000 clones, roughly four fifths of them singletons. Whole-study findings and limits: Most TCR sequences were rare, but some public TCRs occurred in many donors. Being indistinguishable, some V segments were excluded, TRBV6-2 and TRBV6-3 among them. Most of the TCR beta V segments (in an earlier analysis) were productive either about 90% or about 30% of the time.

This chain connects TRBV30 to TRBJ2-6; D is perhaps TRBD1 (6 bases). The clonotype originates from a man in his forties in good health and CMV-seropositive. Sequencing was carried out using PBMCs. In DNA, the CDR3 is TGTGCCTGCTTCAGGGGAAGCTCTGGGGCCAACGTCCTGACTTTC. Residues: CACFRGSSGANVLTF.